Below are 25 T cell receptor beta chains sequenced from a single sample in a study of Graves' ophthalmopathy and Graves' hyperthyroidism (dated by TCRdb to the late 2010s). Sequencing was performed on an Illumina HiSeq 2000. TCR beta CDR3 regions were amplified from RNA transcripts for repertoire sequencing. HTBI primers and the Qiagen OneStep RT-PCR kit were used in a first-round RT-PCR, which was followed by a second-round multiplex PCR, size selection and purification. The public reads were reprocessed in TCRdb via fastp at Q25 and MiXCR, keeping in-frame beta chains. A single entry per CDR3 protein holds the most common genes and DNA from its merged rows. The sample yields hundreds of thousands of distinct CDR3 sequences; approximately 21% were counted once. The ten largest account for more than 5.5% of the sample. Sequenced: peripheral blood. Receptors were obtained from a woman under 30 with stable Graves' hyperthyroidism. Some clones in this sample may be carry-over from other donors' samples. Donor details come from another sample of the same person, matched by shared clones.

This clonotype was picked up a small number of times. This CDR3 reads CASSHDNGGPGLELFF. CDR3 nucleotide sequence: TGCGCCAGCAGCCACGATAATGGGGGACCGGGGTTGGAGCTGTTTTTT. The chain links TRBV4-1 to TRBJ2-2; either TRBD1 or TRBD2 may supply D (5 bases each). The germline V gene has CDR1 MGHRA and CDR2 YSYEKL. The CDR3 length is 16 residues. With 3 bases removed from V and 10 bases from J, the gap between germline ends came to 21 bases.

V gene TRBV7-9 combines with J gene TRBJ2-5; D is perhaps TRBD1 (5 bases). V dropped 6 bases and J dropped 3 bases, with 11 bases sitting between them. Germline CDR1 and CDR2: SEHNR and FQNEAQ (reference sequence). The CDR3 contains 13 residues. The CDR3 DNA follows: TGTGCCAGCAGACCCCCAGGGAAAGAGACCCAGTACTTC. It is translated as CASRPPGKETQYF.

At least ten counts were recorded for this clonotype. The chain uses TRBV5-1 and TRBJ1-1, with 8 nucleotides matching TRBD1. CDR1 is SGHRS, CDR2 YFSETQ, per germline. V gave up 4 bases and J gave up 4 bases; unmatched junction bases: 6. CDR3 length equals 14 residues. The CDR3 protein is CASSRTGSITEAFF. CDR3 in DNA: TGCGCCAGCAGCCGGACAGGGTCAATCACTGAAGCTTTCTTT.

This clonotype was counted ten times or more. CDR3 region: CAWSKPGHLNTEAFF. The CDR3 nucleotides read TGTGCCTGGAGTAAACCGGGACACCTGAACACTGAAGCTTTCTTT. The chain has TRBV30 and TRBJ1-1, with a possible D match to TRBD1 (6 bases). V lost 2 bases and J lost 0, with 13 bases in between. Germline V CDR1 and CDR2: GTSNPN, SVGIG (reference sequence). There are 15 residues in the CDR3.

This clonotype was counted at least ten times. This chain joins TRBV19 and TRBJ2-7; TRBD2 matches 11 bases. Germline V lookup: CDR1 LNHDA, CDR2 SQIVND (reference sequence). The J segment lost 3 bases and the V segment lost 8 bases, leaving 3 bases of the junction unmatched. The CDR3 spans 13 residues. CDR3 loop: CASGTSGNYEQYF. For the CDR3, the DNA is TGTGCCAGTGGGACTAGCGGAAACTACGAGCAGTACTTC.

The sample holds many counts of this clonotype. The J gene is TRBJ2-7, the V gene TRBV28, with TRBD2 identical over 7 bases. Germline values: CDR1 MDHEN, CDR2 SYDVKM. This CDR3 spans 15 amino acids. J lost 3 bases, V lost 3 bases, and 8 bases had no gene match. CDR3 DNA: TGTGCCAGCAGTTTGGCCGGACTAGGCATCTACGAGCAGTACTTC. It encodes CASSLAGLGIYEQYF.

The chain joins TRBV6-1 to TRBJ1-5; TRBD1 might be the D (6 bases). The germline V gene encodes CDR1 MNHNS and CDR2 SASEGT. Trimming left V 3 bases short and J 6 bases short, with 18 bases between. CDR3 size: 16 residues. In DNA form, the CDR3 reads TGTGCCAGCAGTGATGACGGGACAAATCCAAGTCAGCCCCAGCATTTT. Translating gives CASSDDGTNPSQPQHF.

This clonotype occurred a few times. The V and J genes are TRBV6-5 and TRBJ2-3; possible D gene TRBD1, 6 bases. Looked up from germline, CDR1 is MNHEY and CDR2 is SVGAGI. The CDR3 contains 16 residues. V was clipped by 4 bases and J by 0 bases, with 14 bases between them. The CDR3 DNA reads as TGTGCCAGCAGTTCACTGAACAGGGCTAGCACAGATACGCAGTATTTT. This codes for CASSSLNRASTDTQYF.

This rearrangement joins TRBV9 to TRBJ2-7, with D uncertain. Germline loops: CDR1 SGDLS, CDR2 YYNGEE. This CDR3 has 17 amino acids. V was clipped by 3 bases and J by 5 bases, with 24 bases between them. CDR3 DNA sequence: TGTGCCAGCAGCGGAAACCCCCGGACGGTCTCGGCTAACGAGCAGTACTTC. As protein: CASSGNPRTVSANEQYF.

The sample holds many counts of this clonotype. The CDR3 coding sequence is TGTGCCAGCCAGGGCCCTCCCTCCTACGAGCAGTACTTC. Its protein product is CASQGPPSYEQYF. This chain joins TRBV7-9 and TRBJ2-7, with D possibly matching TRBD1 (5 bases). CDR3 length: 13 amino acids. Per germline, CDR1 SEHNR and CDR2 FQNEAQ (reference sequence). Trimming stripped 8 bases from V and 0 bases from J, with 11 bases between.

The chain recombines TRBV6-2 or TRBV6-3 with TRBJ2-7; TRBD2 agrees at 8 bases. In germline, CDR1 is MNHEY, CDR2 SVGEGT. The junction had 13 bases not matched to a gene; V was cut back by 6 bases and J by 6 bases. This CDR3 has 15 residues. The CDR3 sequence is CASSQGSGATGEQYF. Written as DNA, the CDR3 is TGTGCCAGCAGCCAAGGTAGCGGGGCGACGGGCGAGCAGTACTTC.

This chain connects TRBV11-1 to TRBJ1-2; TRBD1 is a possible D gene (6 bases). This CDR3 spans 16 amino acids. V shed 4 bases and J shed 2 bases, with 17 bases lying between them. The V gene's germline CDR1 is SGHAT and CDR2 FQDESV (reference sequence). The CDR3 reads CASSSSRYRENYGYTF. DNA of the CDR3: TGTGCCAGCAGCTCCAGTAGATACAGGGAGAACTATGGCTACACCTTC.

This clonotype was seen repeatedly, ten times or more. For the CDR3, the DNA is TGTGCCAGCAGTAATTACAGGGAGGTCGGGGAGCTGTTTTTT. The encoded protein is CASSNYREVGELFF. V gene TRBV6-5 combines with J gene TRBJ2-2, with D perhaps TRBD1 or TRBD2 (6 bases each). The germline V gene encodes CDR1 MNHEY and CDR2 SVGAGI. The V gene lost 5 bases and the J gene lost 7 bases, with 14 bases spanning the gap. CDR3 size: 14 residues.

The chain uses TRBV12-3 or TRBV12-4 and TRBJ2-7; 12 bases match TRBD2. CDR3 size: 15 residues. The V segment lost 3 bases and the J segment 5 bases; nucleotides outside the gene matches: 5. CDR3 sequence: CASSFTSGGKDEQYF. CDR3 bases: TGTGCCAGCAGTTTTACTAGCGGGGGGAAGGACGAGCAGTACTTC.

To note about this clonotype: The junction shows a germline mismatch at one end, possibly a read error. The chain combines TRBV20-1 with TRBJ1-2; 11 bases align to TRBD1. CDR3 size: 18 residues. CDR1 is DFQATT, CDR2 SNEGSKA, per germline (reference sequence). The CDR3 protein is CSAPQGDRGTIPNYGYTF. CDR3 coding DNA: TGCAGTGCGCCGCAGGGGGACAGGGGGACGATACCTAACTATGGTTACACCTTC.

In its sample, this clonotype was seen many times. This chain links TRBV11-2 with TRBJ1-1; D call uncertain. Trimming left V 1 base short and J 5 bases short, with 14 bases between. The CDR3 totals 15 residues. The germline gives CDR1 SGHAT, CDR2 FQNNGV. The CDR3 DNA reads TGTGCCAGCAGCTTAGTTCTGGGGATGAGTACTGAAGCTTTCTTT. Protein product: CASSLVLGMSTEAFF.

V is TRBV30 and J is TRBJ2-7; 8 nucleotides agree with TRBD1. The CDR3 runs to 18 residues. Germline-derived CDR1 and CDR2 are GTSNPN and SVGIG (reference sequence). Losses at the gene ends were 1 base for V and 1 base for J; bases not matched to a gene: 15. This CDR3 is CAWSGGTGIIGGSYEQYF. For the CDR3, the DNA is TGTGCCTGGAGTGGGGGGACAGGAATCATAGGAGGTTCCTACGAGCAGTACTTC.

This clonotype was seen repeatedly, ten times or more. The chain couples TRBV7-3 to TRBJ1-1; possible D gene TRBD1, 5 bases. Germline CDR1 reads SGHTA; CDR2 reads FQGTGA. The CDR3 covers 15 residues. The ends were cut back, 4 bases at V and 4 bases at J, with 16 bases in the middle. The CDR3 spells CASSSLGGRGTEAFF. DNA for the CDR3: TGTGCCAGCAGCTCGCTGGGGGGACGAGGCACTGAAGCTTTCTTT.

This clonotype has a handful of counts. This rearrangement joins TRBV6-1 to TRBJ2-2; 8 bases agree with TRBD1. Germline trimming cut 10 bases from V and 5 bases from J; bases unmatched to any gene: 6. The CDR3 is 13 amino acids. The V gene's germline CDR1 is MNHNS and CDR2 SASEGT. The CDR3 DNA reads as TGTGCCATCGGGACAGGTGAAACCGGGGAGCTGTTTTTT. It translates to CAIGTGETGELFF.

This clonotype turned up a few times. This rearrangement joins TRBV19 to TRBJ2-7; 12 bases fit TRBD2. V trimming: 0 bases; J trimming: 2 bases; junction bases outside the gene matches: 8. Germline V gives CDR1 LNHDA, CDR2 SQIVND (reference sequence). The CDR3 sequence is 18 residues long. The CDR3 DNA reads as TGTGCCAGTAGTATAGATGTTACGACTAGCGGGGGCCCCTACGAGCAGTACTTC. It yields the protein CASSIDVTTSGGPYEQYF.

The CDR3 is CASRLRGSSGNTIYF. CDR3 DNA sequence: TGTGCCAGCCGCCTCAGGGGGTCCTCTGGAAACACCATATATTTT. The chain couples TRBV12-3 or TRBV12-4 to TRBJ1-3; the match to TRBD1 covers 7 bases. The V and J ends lost 8 bases and 0 bases, in that order; junction bases with no gene match: 7. The CDR3 contains 15 residues.

This chain links TRBV30 with TRBJ2-5; D is perhaps TRBD1 or TRBD2 (6 bases each). V lost 4 bases and J 3 bases, leaving 9 bases between the germline ends. The germline V gene has CDR1 GTSNPN and CDR2 SVGIG (reference sequence). There are 12 residues in the CDR3. Here the CDR3 reads CAWTGEEETQYF. CDR3 nucleotide sequence: TGTGCCTGGACAGGGGAGGAAGAGACCCAGTACTTC.

This clonotype came up many times. The chain employs TRBV18 and TRBJ1-1, with D unresolved. Germline CDR1 KGHSH, CDR2 LQKENI. V was clipped by 2 bases and J by 1 base, with 5 bases between them. The length of the CDR3 is 13 residues. CDR3: CASSPNRNTEAFF. Here the CDR3 DNA reads TGTGCCAGCTCACCAAACAGGAACACTGAAGCTTTCTTT.

This clonotype was found many times. The chain joins TRBV12-3 or TRBV12-4 to TRBJ1-5; tentative D call: TRBD1 (5 bases). V was pared by 10 bases and J by 6 bases, with 22 bases between. There are 15 residues in the CDR3. As DNA, the CDR3 is TGTGCCACAGAGCAGGGTGGGGGTTTAGGTCAGCCCCAGCATTTT. This codes for CATEQGGGLGQPQHF.

This clonotype was detected once. The chain links TRBV12-3 or TRBV12-4 to TRBJ1-1, with 9 bases lining up with TRBD1. The CDR3 has 14 amino acids. V dropped 5 bases and J dropped 4; count of bases not matched to a gene: 5. The CDR3 nucleotides are TGTGCCAGCAGTGAAAAGACAGGGGGCACTGAAGCTTTCTTT. Translated: CASSEKTGGTEAFF.